This TCR beta chain was captured by sequencing in a study of shared clonotypes between healthy human individuals. The CDR3 is 15 amino acids. Germline values: CDR1 LGHNA, CDR2 YSLEER. V lost 4 bases, J lost 5 bases, and 15 bases lay in between. The method was immunoSEQ multiplex PCR; TCRdb's version includes in-frame clones alone and lacks a portion of them. The sample lists fewer than 1.8 million clones; 98% were seen once. V gene TRBV4-3 combines with J gene TRBJ2-1; perhaps TRBD2 as D (5 bases). The source of this sequence is a man aged 30 to 39 in good health. Material: naive CD4+ T cells sorted from blood. Described subset: CD45RA+ positively selected. Here the CDR3 reads CASSLEVARDNEQFF. DNA of the CDR3: TGCGCCAGCAGCCTGGAGGTAGCGAGGGACAATGAGCAGTTCTTC.